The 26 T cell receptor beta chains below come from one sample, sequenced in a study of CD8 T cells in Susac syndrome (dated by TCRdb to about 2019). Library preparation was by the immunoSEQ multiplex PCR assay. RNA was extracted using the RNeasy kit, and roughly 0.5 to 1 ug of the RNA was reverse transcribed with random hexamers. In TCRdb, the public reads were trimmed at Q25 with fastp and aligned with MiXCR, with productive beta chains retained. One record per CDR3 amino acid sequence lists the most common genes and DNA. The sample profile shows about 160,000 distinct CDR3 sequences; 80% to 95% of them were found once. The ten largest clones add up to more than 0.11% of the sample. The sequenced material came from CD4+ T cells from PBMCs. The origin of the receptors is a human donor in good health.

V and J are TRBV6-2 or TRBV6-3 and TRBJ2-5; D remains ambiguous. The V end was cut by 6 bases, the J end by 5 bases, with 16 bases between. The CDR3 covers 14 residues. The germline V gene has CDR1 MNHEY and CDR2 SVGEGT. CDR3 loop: CASRSRLDAETQYF. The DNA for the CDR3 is TGTGCCAGCAGATCTCGGCTGGACGCGGAGACCCAGTACTTC.

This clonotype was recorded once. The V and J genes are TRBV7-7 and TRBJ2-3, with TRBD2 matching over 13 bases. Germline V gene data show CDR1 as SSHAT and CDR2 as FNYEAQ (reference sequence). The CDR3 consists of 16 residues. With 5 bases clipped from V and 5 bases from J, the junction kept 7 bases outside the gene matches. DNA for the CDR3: TGTGCCAGCAGCCTAGGACTAGCGGGGGTTGAAGATACGCAGTATTTT. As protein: CASSLGLAGVEDTQYF.

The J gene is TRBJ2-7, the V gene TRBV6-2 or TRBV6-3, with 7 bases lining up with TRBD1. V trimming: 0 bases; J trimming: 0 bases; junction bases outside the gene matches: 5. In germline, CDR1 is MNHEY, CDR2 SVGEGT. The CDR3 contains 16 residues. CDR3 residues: CASSYSSQGSSYEQYF. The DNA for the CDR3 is TGTGCCAGCAGTTACTCTTCACAGGGGTCCTCCTACGAGCAGTACTTC.

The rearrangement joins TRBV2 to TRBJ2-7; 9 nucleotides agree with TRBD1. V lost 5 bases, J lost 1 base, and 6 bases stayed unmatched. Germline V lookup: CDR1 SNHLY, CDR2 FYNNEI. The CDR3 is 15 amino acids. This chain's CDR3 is CASSWDRDRSYEQYF. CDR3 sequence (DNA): TGTGCCAGCAGTTGGGACAGGGATAGGTCCTACGAGCAGTACTTC.

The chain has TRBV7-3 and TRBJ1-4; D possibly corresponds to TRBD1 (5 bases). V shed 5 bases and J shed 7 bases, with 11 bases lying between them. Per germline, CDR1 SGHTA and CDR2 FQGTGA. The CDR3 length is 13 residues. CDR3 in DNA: TGTGCCAGCAGCAGGGGTGACGGTGAAAAACTGTTTTTT. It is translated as CASSRGDGEKLFF.

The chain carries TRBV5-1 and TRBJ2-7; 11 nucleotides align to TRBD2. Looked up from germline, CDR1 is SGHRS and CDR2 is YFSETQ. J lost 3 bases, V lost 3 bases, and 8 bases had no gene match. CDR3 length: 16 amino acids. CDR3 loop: CASSWIPSGGRYEQYF. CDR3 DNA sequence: TGCGCCAGCAGCTGGATTCCTAGCGGGGGGCGCTACGAGCAGTACTTC.

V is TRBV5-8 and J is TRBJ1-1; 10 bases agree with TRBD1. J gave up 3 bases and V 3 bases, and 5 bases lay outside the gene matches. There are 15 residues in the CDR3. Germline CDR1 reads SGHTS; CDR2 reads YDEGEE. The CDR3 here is CASSYPGQGYTEAFF. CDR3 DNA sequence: TGTGCCAGCAGCTACCCGGGACAGGGGTACACTGAAGCTTTCTTT. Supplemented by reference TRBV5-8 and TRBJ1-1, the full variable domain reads EAGVTQSPTHLIKTRGQQATLRCSPISGHTSVYWYQQALGLGLQFLLWYDEGEERNRGNFPPRFSGRQFPNYSSELNVNALELEDSALYLCASSYPGQGYTEAFFGQGTRLTVV.

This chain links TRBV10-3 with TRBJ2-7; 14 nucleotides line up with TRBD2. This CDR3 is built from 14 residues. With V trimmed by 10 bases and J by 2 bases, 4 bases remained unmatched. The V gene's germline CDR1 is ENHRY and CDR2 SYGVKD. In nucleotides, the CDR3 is TGTGCCACCGGGACTAGCGGGGGAACCTACGAGCAGTACTTC. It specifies CATGTSGGTYEQYF.

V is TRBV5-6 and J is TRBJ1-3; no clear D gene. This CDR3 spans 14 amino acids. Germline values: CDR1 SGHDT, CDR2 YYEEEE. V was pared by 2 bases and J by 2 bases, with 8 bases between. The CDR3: CASSLGPAGNTIYF. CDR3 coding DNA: TGTGCCAGCAGCTTAGGCCCGGCTGGAAACACCATATATTTT.

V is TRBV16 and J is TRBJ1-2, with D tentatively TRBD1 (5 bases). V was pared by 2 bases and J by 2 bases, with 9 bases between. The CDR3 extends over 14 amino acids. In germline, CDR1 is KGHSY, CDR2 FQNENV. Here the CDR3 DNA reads TGTGCCAGCAGCCAAGGGGCAGGGAACTATGGCTACACCTTC. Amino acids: CASSQGAGNYGYTF.

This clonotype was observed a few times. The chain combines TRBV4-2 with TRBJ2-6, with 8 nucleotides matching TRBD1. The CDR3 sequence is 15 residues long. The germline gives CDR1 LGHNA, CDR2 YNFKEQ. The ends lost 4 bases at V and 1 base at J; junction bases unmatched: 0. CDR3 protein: CASSRTGSGANVLTF. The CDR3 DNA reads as TGTGCCAGCAGCCGGACAGGGTCTGGGGCCAACGTCCTGACTTTC.

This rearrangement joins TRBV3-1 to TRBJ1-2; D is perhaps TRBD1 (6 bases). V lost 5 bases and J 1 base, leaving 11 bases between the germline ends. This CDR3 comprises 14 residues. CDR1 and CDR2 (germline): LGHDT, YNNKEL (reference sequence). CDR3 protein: CASSYIQGNYGYTF. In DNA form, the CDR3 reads TGTGCCAGCAGCTATATACAGGGTAACTATGGCTACACCTTC.

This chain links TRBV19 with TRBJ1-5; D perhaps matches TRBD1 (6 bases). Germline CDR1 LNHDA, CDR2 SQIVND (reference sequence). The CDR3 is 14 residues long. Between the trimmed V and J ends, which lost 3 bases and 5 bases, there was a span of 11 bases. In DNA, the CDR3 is TGTGCCAGTAGTATCGGGGGCGGTCATCAGCCCCAGCATTTT. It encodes CASSIGGGHQPQHF. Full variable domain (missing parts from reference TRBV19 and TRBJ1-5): DGGITQSPKYLFRKEGQNVTLSCEQNLNHDAMYWYRQDPGQGLRLIYYSQIVNDFQKGDIAEGYSVSREKKESFPLTVTSAQKNPTAFYLCASSIGGGHQPQHFGDGTRLSIL.

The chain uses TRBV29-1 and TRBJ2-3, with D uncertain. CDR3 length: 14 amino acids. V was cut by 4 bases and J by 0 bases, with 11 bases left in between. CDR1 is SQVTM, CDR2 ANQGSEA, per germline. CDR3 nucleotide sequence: TGCAGCGTTGCTCAGAGCACTAGCACAGATACGCAGTATTTT. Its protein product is CSVAQSTSTDTQYF.

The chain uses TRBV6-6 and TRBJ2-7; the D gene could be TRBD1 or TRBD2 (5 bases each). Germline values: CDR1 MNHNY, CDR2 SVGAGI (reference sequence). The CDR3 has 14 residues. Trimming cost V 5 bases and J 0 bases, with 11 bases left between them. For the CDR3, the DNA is TGTGCCAGCAGTGGGCCTGGGACCTCCTACGAGCAGTACTTC. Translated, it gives CASSGPGTSYEQYF.

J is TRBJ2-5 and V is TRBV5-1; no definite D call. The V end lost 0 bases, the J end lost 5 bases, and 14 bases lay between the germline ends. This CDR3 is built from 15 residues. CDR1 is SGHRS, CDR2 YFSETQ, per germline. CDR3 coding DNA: TGCGCCAGCAGCTTGGTGGTAGCCTCTGAGGAGACCCAGTACTTC. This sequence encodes CASSLVVASEETQYF.

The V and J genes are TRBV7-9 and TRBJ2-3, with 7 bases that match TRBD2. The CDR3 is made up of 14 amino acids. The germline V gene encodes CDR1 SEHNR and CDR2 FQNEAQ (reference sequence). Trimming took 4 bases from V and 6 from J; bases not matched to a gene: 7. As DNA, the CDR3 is TGTGCCAGCAGCTCGGCGGGAGTGGGGGATACGCAGTATTTT. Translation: CASSSAGVGDTQYF.

CDR3 in DNA: TGTGCCAGCAGCCCCGGTGCGCCCACAGATACGCAGTATTTT. Residues: CASSPGAPTDTQYF. The chain is built from TRBV7-3 and TRBJ2-3; D is unresolved. V shed 5 bases and J shed 2 bases, with 11 bases lying between them. The CDR3 has 14 residues. In germline, CDR1 is SGHTA, CDR2 FQGTGA.

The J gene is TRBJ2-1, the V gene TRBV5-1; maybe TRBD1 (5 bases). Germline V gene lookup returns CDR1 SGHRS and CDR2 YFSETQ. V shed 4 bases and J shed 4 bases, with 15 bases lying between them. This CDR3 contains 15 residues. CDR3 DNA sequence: TGCGCCAGCAGCCCCTCGGTCAGGACATACAATGAGCAGTTCTTC. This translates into CASSPSVRTYNEQFF.

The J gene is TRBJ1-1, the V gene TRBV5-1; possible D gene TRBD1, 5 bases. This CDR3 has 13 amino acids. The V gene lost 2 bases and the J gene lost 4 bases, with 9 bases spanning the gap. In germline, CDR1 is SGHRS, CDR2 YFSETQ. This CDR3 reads CASSFDSRTEAFF. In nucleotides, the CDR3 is TGCGCCAGCAGCTTTGACAGCCGCACTGAAGCTTTCTTT.

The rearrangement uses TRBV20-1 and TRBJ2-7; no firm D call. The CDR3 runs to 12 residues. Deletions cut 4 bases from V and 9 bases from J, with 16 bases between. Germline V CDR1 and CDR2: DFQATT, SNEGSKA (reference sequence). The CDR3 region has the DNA TGCAGTGCTACTGGACGGGCATCTGGGCAGTACTTC. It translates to CSATGRASGQYF.

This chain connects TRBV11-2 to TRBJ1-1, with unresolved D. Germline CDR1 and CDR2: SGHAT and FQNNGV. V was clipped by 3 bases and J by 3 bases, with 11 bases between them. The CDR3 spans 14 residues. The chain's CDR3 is CASSFAPRDTEAFF. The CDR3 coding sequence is TGTGCCAGCAGCTTTGCTCCTCGGGACACTGAAGCTTTCTTT.

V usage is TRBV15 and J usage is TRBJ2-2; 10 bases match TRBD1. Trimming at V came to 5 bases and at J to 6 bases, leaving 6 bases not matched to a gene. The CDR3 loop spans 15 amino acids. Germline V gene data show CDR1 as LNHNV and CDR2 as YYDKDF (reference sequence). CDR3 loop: CATSGGTGVPGELFF. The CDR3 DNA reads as TGTGCCACCAGCGGCGGGACAGGGGTTCCCGGGGAGCTGTTTTTT.

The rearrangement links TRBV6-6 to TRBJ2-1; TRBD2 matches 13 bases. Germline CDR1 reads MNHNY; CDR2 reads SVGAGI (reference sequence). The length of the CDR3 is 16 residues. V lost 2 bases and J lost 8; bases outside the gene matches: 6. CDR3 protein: CASSYLTSGGSYEQFF. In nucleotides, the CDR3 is TGTGCCAGCAGTTACCTGACTAGCGGGGGGTCATATGAGCAGTTCTTC.

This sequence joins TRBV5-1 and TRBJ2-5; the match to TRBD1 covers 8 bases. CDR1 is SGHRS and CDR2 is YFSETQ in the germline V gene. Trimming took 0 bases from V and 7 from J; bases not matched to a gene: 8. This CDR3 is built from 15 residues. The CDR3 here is CASSLEAGGHGTQYF. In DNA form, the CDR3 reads TGCGCCAGCAGCTTGGAGGCAGGGGGCCATGGGACCCAGTACTTC.

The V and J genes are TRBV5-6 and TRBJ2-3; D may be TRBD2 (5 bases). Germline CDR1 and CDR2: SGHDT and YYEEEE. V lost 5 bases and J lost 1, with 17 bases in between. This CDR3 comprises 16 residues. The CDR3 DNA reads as TGTGCCAGCAGTTTGCGGGTGGGCGGCCGCACAGATACGCAGTATTTT. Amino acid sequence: CASSLRVGGRTDTQYF.